A single TCR beta chain is shown here with its context. The data were taken from a study of T cell changes during pregnancy in multiple sclerosis. Germline V gives CDR1 SQVTM, CDR2 ANQGSEA. The ends were cut back, 4 bases at V and 6 bases at J, with 13 bases in the middle. The CDR3 totals 12 residues. Method: immunoSEQ multiplex PCR; TCRdb's copy keeps in-frame clones and lacks some. The data hold approximately 69,000 clones, with over 85% observed a single time. The input for sequencing was peripheral blood, taken in the second trimester of pregnancy. The sequence came from a female donor in good health, enrolled as a control in a pregnancy study. This chain links TRBV29-1 with TRBJ2-7, with a possible D match to TRBD2 (5 bases). The CDR3 here is CSVARASREQYF. The CDR3 region has the DNA TGCAGCGTTGCGAGGGCCTCACGCGAGCAGTACTTC.